The entry that follows covers one TCR beta chain sequence. This sample stems from a study of CD8 T cells in Susac syndrome. From germline, CDR1 is DFQATT and CDR2 SNEGSKA (reference sequence). V was trimmed by 5 bases and J by 6 bases, leaving 20 bases between them. The CDR3 spans 15 residues. The multiple sclerosis controls consisted of treatment-naive patients with relapsing-remitting disease, either stable or active. RNA amounts of roughly 0.45 to 1 ug underwent reverse transcription with random hexamers. Amplification of TCR beta CDR3 across 54 Vbeta and 13 Jbeta was performed with immunoSEQ multiplex PCR. Using its own MiXCR run on the immunoSEQ multiplex PCR reads, TCRdb lists one record per CDR3 protein. The repertoire has 200,000 or so distinct CDR3 sequences, 90% to 95% of them found once; the top ten carry 0.093%.

This TCR was sampled from a human donor with multiple sclerosis. The genes are TRBV20-1 and TRBJ1-5, with D tentatively TRBD1 (5 bases). Source material: CD4+ T cells from PBMCs. The CDR3 sequence: CSASYPQGGSQPQHF. As DNA, the CDR3 is TGCAGTGCTTCATATCCCCAGGGAGGAAGTCAGCCCCAGCATTTT.